A selection of T cell receptor beta chains follows, all from one sample in a study of identifying expanded T cells in peripheral blood. Clones were read by immunoSEQ multiplex PCR, and TCRdb kept only the in-frame ones, dropping some. Among tens of thousands of clones listed, approximately 90% were seen once. Sequenced material: blood. All receptors come from a person aged 18 to 75 in good health. Both conserved end residues are part of each CDR3. A D gene is named only where the DNA matches it firmly. Clone size is shown for a subset of rows, as once, few, many or a class of expanded clone.

CDR3 length	clone size	D gene	V gene	J gene	CDR3 protein	CDR3 DNA
15	.	.	TRBV21-1	TRBJ2-1	CASSTTGGFGNEQFF	TGTGCCAGCAGCACTACAGGGGGCTTCGGCAATGAGCAGTTCTTC
15	.	TRBD1	TRBV7-9	TRBJ1-4	CASSFTGAIDEKLFF	TGTGCCAGCAGCTTTACAGGGGCAATTGATGAAAAACTGTTTTTT
9	.	.	TRBV10-1	TRBJ2-5	CASGKTQYF	TGCGCCTCCGGGAAGACCCAGTACTTC
15	.	.	TRBV11-2	TRBJ1-6	CASSSPGEGASPLHF	TGTGCCAGCAGCTCCCCTGGGGAGGGCGCTTCACCCCTCCACTTT
12	.	TRBD1	TRBV29-1	TRBJ1-2	CSAVTGEDGYTF	TGCAGCGCTGTTACAGGGGAGGATGGCTACACCTTC
15	.	.	TRBV7-9	TRBJ2-7	CASLWTGDLDYEQYF	TGTGCCAGCTTATGGACGGGGGATCTAGATTACGAGCAGTACTTC
15	.	.	TRBV6-5	TRBJ1-4	CASSYSGGGNEKLFF	TGTGCCAGCAGTTACAGCGGGGGTGGTAATGAAAAACTGTTTTTT
15	.	.	TRBV5-4	TRBJ2-3	CASSLRQSGTDTQYF	TGTGCCAGCAGCTTGCGACAGAGCGGCACAGATACGCAGTATTTT
14	.	.	TRBV29-1	TRBJ2-3	CSAGTEGGVDTQYF	TGCAGCGCCGGGACAGAAGGAGGGGTAGATACGCAGTATTTT
16	.	TRBD1	TRBV6-5	TRBJ2-7	CASSYQKTGLSYEQYF	TGTGCCAGCAGTTACCAGAAGACAGGGCTAAGCTACGAGCAGTACTTC
14	once	TRBD2	TRBV7-9	TRBJ2-7	CASSHGLAVYEQYF	TGTGCCAGCAGCCACGGACTAGCGGTCTACGAGCAGTACTTC
19	once	TRBD2	TRBV7-2	TRBJ2-7	CASSRRTSGGSLRNYEQYF	TGTGCCAGCAGCCGCAGGACTAGCGGGGGGTCACTCCGAAACTACGAGCAGTACTTC
15	.	TRBD1	TRBV5-4	TRBJ2-7	CASSRGQGAAYEQYF	TGTGCCAGCAGCCGGGGACAGGGGGCCGCCTACGAGCAGTACTTC
16	.	.	TRBV6-6	TRBJ1-2	CASSYSSTPANYGYTF	TGTGCCAGCAGTTACTCCAGCACGCCTGCTAACTATGGCTACACCTTC
18	.	.	TRBV5-1	TRBJ2-3	CASSLTPGHGRFTDTQYF	TGCGCCAGCAGCCTGACGCCGGGACACGGCCGATTCACAGATACGCAGTATTTT
17	.	.	TRBV21-1	TRBJ2-3	CASRSSGTGHTTDTQYF	TGTGCCAGCAGATCTTCCGGGACCGGGCACACCACAGATACGCAGTATTTT
15	.	.	TRBV11-2	TRBJ2-6	CASSFSGAGANVLTF	TGTGCCAGCAGCTTCAGTGGAGCCGGGGCCAACGTCCTGACTTTC
14	.	TRBD1	TRBV2	TRBJ1-6	CASGGQTGDSPLHF	TGTGCCAGCGGGGGGCAAACAGGGGATTCACCCCTCCACTTT
12	.	.	TRBV7-2	TRBJ2-5	CASSLAQETQYF	TGTGCCAGCAGCTTAGCGCAAGAGACCCAGTACTTC
16	.	TRBD2	TRBV6-5	TRBJ2-1	CASSYSSSGGAIEQFF	TGTGCCAGCAGTTACTCCTCTAGCGGGGGGGCCATTGAGCAGTTCTTC
13	.	TRBD1	TRBV7-9	TRBJ2-7	CASSLGTGYEQYF	TGTGCCAGCAGCCTGGGGACAGGCTACGAGCAGTACTTC
14	.	.	TRBV19	TRBJ1-4	CASRVGQERQKLFF	TGTGCCAGTAGGGTGGGTCAGGAACGTCAAAAACTGTTTTTT
15	.	.	TRBV29-1	TRBJ2-5	CSVEDRRGYQETQYF	TGCAGCGTTGAAGACAGGCGAGGGTACCAAGAGACCCAGTACTTC
11	.	.	TRBV30	TRBJ1-5	CAWSTQGPQHF	TGTGCCTGGAGTACCCAGGGTCCCCAGCATTTT
12	.	.	TRBV28	TRBJ1-2	CASSARPYGYTF	TGTGCCAGCAGTGCCCGGCCCTATGGCTACACCTTC
14	.	.	TRBV10-3	TRBJ2-2	CAIRGEPNTGELFF	TGTGCCATAAGGGGGGAACCGAACACCGGGGAGCTGTTTTTT
16	.	TRBD2	TRBV11-2	TRBJ2-1	CASSGSGGASYNEQFF	TGTGCCAGCAGCGGTAGCGGGGGGGCGTCGTACAATGAGCAGTTCTTC
13	.	.	TRBV9	TRBJ1-1	CASSVSENTEAFF	TGTGCCAGCAGCGTAAGCGAGAACACTGAAGCTTTCTTT
15	.	TRBD1	TRBV28	TRBJ1-2	CASSPPGQGARGYTF	TGTGCCAGCAGTCCCCCGGGACAGGGGGCGCGCGGCTACACCTTC